Listed below are T cell receptor beta chains from one sample, sequenced in a study of blood T cell repertoires in COVID-19. The method was immunoSEQ multiplex PCR; TCRdb's version includes in-frame clones alone and lacks a portion of them. Of under 300,000 clones listed, 88% are singletons. Sequencing was carried out using PBMCs or T cells enriched from blood (not recorded which). The source is a woman aged 55-69 years in a cohort exposed to, infected with or recovered from COVID-19 (not recorded which). Both conserved end residues are part of each CDR3. The D gene is left open where the match is weak. Clone size is given for some rows only: seen once, a few or many times, or a class if the clone is expanded.

V	size	J	D	DNA	CDR3
TRBV7-9	.	TRBJ1-5	TRBD1	TGTGCCAGCAGCGCCGGACAGGGGACGGGTCAGCCCCAGCATTTT	CASSAGQGTGQPQHF
TRBV28	.	TRBJ2-2	TRBD2	TGTGCCAGCAGTATTCGGACTAGCGGGAGCGGCGGGGAGCTGTTTTTT	CASSIRTSGSGGELFF
TRBV18	few	TRBJ1-5	TRBD1	TGTGCCAGCTCACTGGGACAGGGTGGGAGTGATCAGCCCCAGCATTTT	CASSLGQGGSDQPQHF
TRBV5-1	.	TRBJ2-1	TRBD2	TGCGCCAGCAGCTTGTCGGCCGGACTAGCGGGAGGTGAGCAGTTCTTC	CASSLSAGLAGGEQFF
TRBV7-6	once	TRBJ2-1	TRBD2	TGTGCCAGCAGCTTCCTAGCGGGAGGTTTTGTCAATGAGCAGTTCTTC	CASSFLAGGFVNEQFF
TRBV2	.	TRBJ2-2	.	TGTGCCAGCAGTGTACAGGGGGGGACCGGGGAGCTGTTTTTT	CASSVQGGTGELFF
TRBV4-3	few	TRBJ2-1	.	TGCGCCAGCAGCCAAGATTTTTCCGCGGGTGACAATGAGCAGTTCTTC	CASSQDFSAGDNEQFF
TRBV7-6	.	TRBJ2-2	.	TGTGCCAGCAGCTTAGGGGTAGCGGCCAACACCGGGGAGCTGTTTTTT	CASSLGVAANTGELFF
TRBV4-1	.	TRBJ2-5	TRBD1	TGCGCCAGCAGCCAGGGACAGACGCAAGAGACCCAGTACTTC	CASSQGQTQETQYF
TRBV6-5	.	TRBJ1-5	.	TGTGCCACCTACCGACAGGGCAATCAGCCCCAGCATTTT	CATYRQGNQPQHF
TRBV9	once	TRBJ1-1	.	TGTGCCAGCAGCCCTACCTGGGGAGGCATCAACACTGAAGCTTTCTTT	CASSPTWGGINTEAFF
TRBV4-2	.	TRBJ2-2	TRBD1	TGTGCCAGCAGGAAGGGAACAGGGGACACCGGGGAGCTGTTTTTT	CASRKGTGDTGELFF
TRBV23-1	.	TRBJ2-7	.	TGCGCCAGCAGTCAAAGGGACTCCTGGTCCTACGAGCAGTACTTC	CASSQRDSWSYEQYF
TRBV7-3	.	TRBJ2-1	.	TGTGCCAGCAGCCCGAATCCGGGGAAAGAGCAGTTCTTC	CASSPNPGKEQFF
TRBV7-8	.	TRBJ1-2	.	TGTGCCAGCAGCTTTGCTGCAGGGGTATATGGCTACACCTTC	CASSFAAGVYGYTF
TRBV2	.	TRBJ2-7	.	TGTGCCAGCAGCGGGACTCTGGGGGAGCAGTACTTC	CASSGTLGEQYF
TRBV7-8	.	TRBJ1-5	.	TGTGCCAGCAGCTTAGTTCGGCAGCCCCAGCATTTT	CASSLVRQPQHF
TRBV7-3	.	TRBJ2-1	TRBD1	TGTGCCAGCAGCTTACGACAGGGGACTGAGCAGTTCTTC	CASSLRQGTEQFF
TRBV5-1	.	TRBJ2-4	.	TGCGCCAGCAGCTTGGCCGGGGACTTCAGTACATTGGCCAAAAACATTCAGTACTTC	CASSLAGDFSTLAKNIQYF
TRBV18	.	TRBJ1-5	.	TGTGCCAGCTCACGGGGGGTCAATCAGCCCCAGCATTTT	CASSRGVNQPQHF
TRBV19	many	TRBJ1-5	.	TGTGCCAGTAGTACCGATCGGAGAAAGGGCCCGGGGAACAATCAGCCCCAGCATTTT	CASSTDRRKGPGNNQPQHF
TRBV24-1	.	TRBJ1-4	.	TGTGCCACCAGTGACCGAACAGGGATAGCTAATGAAAAACTGTTTTTT	CATSDRTGIANEKLFF
TRBV30	.	TRBJ1-1	.	TGTGCCTGGAGTCGGCTGACAGCCCGGCACACTGAAGCTTTCTTT	CAWSRLTARHTEAFF
TRBV15	.	TRBJ2-5	.	TGTGCCACCAGCAGAGCCCCAGGAGAGACCCAGTACTTC	CATSRAPGETQYF
TRBV7-8	.	TRBJ1-6	TRBD1	TGTGCCAGCAGCTTAGCTCGGGGGACAGGGAGCGATAATTCACCCCTCCACTTT	CASSLARGTGSDNSPLHF
TRBV7-3	.	TRBJ2-1	.	TGTGCCAGCAGCCTCGGGACTCGCCAGTTCTTC	CASSLGTRQFF
TRBV29-1	few	TRBJ2-7	TRBD1	TGCAGCCAGACAGGGAAGTGTTGCTTC	CSQTGKCCF
TRBV6-2/TRBV6-3	.	TRBJ2-1	TRBD2	TGTGCCAGCAGTTACCAGACTAGCGGGAACAATGAGCAGTTCTTC	CASSYQTSGNNEQFF
TRBV18	.	TRBJ1-5	.	TGTGCCAGCTCACCCAGACAGCTAAGCCCTAATAGCAATCAGCCCCAGCATTTT	CASSPRQLSPNSNQPQHF
TRBV9	few	TRBJ2-3	TRBD2	TGTGCCAGCAGCGTACTGGGACTAGCGGGCTCCACAGATACGCAGTATTTT	CASSVLGLAGSTDTQYF
TRBV3-1/TRBV3-2	.	TRBJ1-3	.	TGTGCCAGCAGCCAAGTCCGTAGCTCTGGAAACACCATATATTTT	CASSQVRSSGNTIYF
TRBV7-2	.	TRBJ2-3	.	TGTGCCAGCAGCTTGACTTACACAGATACGCAGTATTTT	CASSLTYTDTQYF
TRBV7-2	.	TRBJ2-1	TRBD2	TGTGCCAGCAGCCTACTACTGAAATCTAGCGGGAGTGGTGAGCAGTTCTTC	CASSLLLKSSGSGEQFF
TRBV30	.	TRBJ2-7	.	TGTGCCTGGAGTGTAAGACATATCTACGAGCAGTACTTC	CAWSVRHIYEQYF
TRBV14	.	TRBJ2-3	TRBD1	TGTGCCAGCAGCCAAGTACCTACTCTGCGGACAGGGGGCGCAGATACGCAGTATTTT	CASSQVPTLRTGGADTQYF
TRBV5-6	.	TRBJ2-6	TRBD1	TGTGCCAGCAGCTCGGTAGACAGGGGGCAACCTGGGGCCAACGTCCTGACTTTC	CASSSVDRGQPGANVLTF
TRBV28	.	TRBJ2-7	.	TGTGCCAGCACCCCCCCGGGACACCCTCGCGAGCAGTACTTC	CASTPPGHPREQYF
TRBV5-1	.	TRBJ2-3	TRBD2	TGCGCCAGCAGGCTGACTAGCGGGGTCACAGATACGCAGTATTTT	CASRLTSGVTDTQYF
TRBV5-1	.	TRBJ2-3	TRBD1	TGCGCCAGCAGCTTGGGGGACAGGGGTACAGATACGCAGTATTTT	CASSLGDRGTDTQYF
TRBV9	.	TRBJ2-3	TRBD2	TGTGCCAGCAGTTCCCGTCAGGGAGTGAGCGGGAGAGGGACAGATACGCAGTATTTT	CASSSRQGVSGRGTDTQYF
TRBV5-6	.	TRBJ2-1	TRBD2	TGTGCCAGCAGCATTGGACTAGCGGGAGATCGTGAGCAGTTCTTC	CASSIGLAGDREQFF